The 32 T cell receptor beta chains in this list originate from one sample, sequenced in a study of regulatory T cells in long-lasting Graves disease. HTBI primers from iRepertoire and Arm-PCR of CDR3 regions yielded the TCR beta libraries. TCRdb passed the multiplex PCR reads through MiXCR, listing each CDR3 protein once. The sample carries roughly 530,000 distinct CDR3 sequences, approximately 16% recorded once. Time point noted: newly diagnosed GD, antithyroid drugs for less than 3 months. Following extraction of RNA from PBMCs, that RNA was used to make the TCR library. The same specimen was also included in a second study, on T cells in Graves' hyperthyroidism and ophthalmopathy.

The sample consisted of peripheral blood mononuclear cells (PBMCs), taken at new diagnosis, from a patient treated with antithyroid drugs. The receptors were gathered from a woman in her forties or fifties with Graves disease.

This clonotype was detected ten times or more. V usage is TRBV12-3 or TRBV12-4 and J usage is TRBJ2-7; 7 nucleotides match TRBD2. V lost 1 base, J lost 7 bases, and 7 bases stayed unmatched. CDR3 size: 14 residues. The CDR3 protein is CASSLGPGREEQYF. In DNA form, the CDR3 reads TGTGCCAGCAGTTTAGGCCCGGGGAGGGAAGAGCAGTACTTC.

The chain has TRBV5-1 and TRBJ2-1; 7 nucleotides align to TRBD2. Per germline, CDR1 SGHRS and CDR2 YFSETQ. The CDR3 has 16 amino acids. Germline trimming cut 3 bases from V and 5 bases from J; bases unmatched to any gene: 11. The DNA for the CDR3 is TGCGCCAGCAGCTATATCGGGGCTAGCGGTAACAATGAGCAGTTCTTC. Amino acids: CASSYIGASGNNEQFF. Filled out from reference TRBV5-1 and TRBJ2-1, the complete variable domain reads KAGVTQTPRYLIKTRGQQVTLSCSPISGHRSVSWYQQTPGQGLQFLFEYFSETQRNKGNFPGRFSGRQFSNSRSEMNVSTLELGDSALYLCASSYIGASGNNEQFFGPGTRLTVL.

This clonotype was picked up a small number of times. This chain uses TRBV5-1 with TRBJ1-5; possible D gene TRBD1, 6 bases. Germline V gene lookup returns CDR1 SGHRS and CDR2 YFSETQ. This CDR3 spans 14 amino acids. Trimming took 1 base from V and 6 from J, leaving 11 bases between them. This CDR3 reads CASSLTSGVQPQHF. In nucleotides, the CDR3 is TGCGCCAGCAGCTTGACCTCAGGGGTTCAGCCCCAGCATTTT. Combining the CDR3 with reference TRBV5-1 and TRBJ1-5 gives the whole variable domain KAGVTQTPRYLIKTRGQQVTLSCSPISGHRSVSWYQQTPGQGLQFLFEYFSETQRNKGNFPGRFSGRQFSNSRSEMNVSTLELGDSALYLCASSLTSGVQPQHFGDGTRLSIL.

The chain combines TRBV5-1 with TRBJ1-1, with 7 bases that match TRBD1. Trimming took 2 bases from V and 3 from J; bases not matched to a gene: 7. Germline V gene lookup returns CDR1 SGHRS and CDR2 YFSETQ. This CDR3 is 15 amino acids long. The CDR3 sequence: CASSFTGTVDTEAFF. The CDR3 coding sequence is TGCGCCAGCAGCTTTACCGGGACAGTAGACACTGAAGCTTTCTTT.

There are a few counts of this clonotype. The chain joins TRBV6-5 to TRBJ1-2; D is ambiguous. The CDR3 consists of 14 residues. The V and J ends lost 2 bases and 4 bases respectively, with 11 bases between them. Per germline, CDR1 MNHEY and CDR2 SVGAGI. In nucleotides, the CDR3 is TGTGCCAGCAGTTACCGAGGAGGCGGCTATGGCTACACCTTC. This gives the protein CASSYRGGGYGYTF.

V usage is TRBV7-3 and J usage is TRBJ2-3; D gene ambiguous. Germline assignment: CDR1 SGHTA and CDR2 FQGTGA. This CDR3 region has 15 residues. With 2 bases removed from V and 0 bases from J, the gap between germline ends came to 9 bases. The DNA of the CDR3 is TGTGCCAGCAGCTTATTTACAGCCAGCACAGATACGCAGTATTTT. Protein: CASSLFTASTDTQYF.

CDR3 in DNA: TGTGCCAGCAGCGAGGTTAACTATGGCTACACCTTC. Protein product: CASSEVNYGYTF. This chain joins TRBV2 and TRBJ1-2; D not certain. Per the germline V gene, CDR1 is SNHLY and CDR2 is FYNNEI. This CDR3 is built from 12 residues. V lost 6 bases, J lost 1 base, and 6 bases lay in between.

The gene calls are TRBV11-1 and TRBJ2-1; D gene ambiguous. Trimming took 1 base from V and 13 from J, leaving 8 bases between them. Germline V CDR1 and CDR2: SGHAT, FQDESV (reference sequence). This CDR3 comprises 11 residues. The CDR3: CASSLVETQFF. The DNA of the CDR3 is TGTGCCAGCAGCTTAGTCGAGACCCAGTTCTTC.

There are many counts of this clonotype. The CDR3 DNA follows: TGTGCCAGCAGGGGAGTGAACTATGGCTACACCTTC. As protein: CASRGVNYGYTF. This chain connects TRBV2 to TRBJ1-2; no clear D gene. The germline V and J ends were trimmed by 6 bases and 2 bases, with 7 bases remaining between them. The CDR3 consists of 12 residues. Germline CDR1 reads SNHLY; CDR2 reads FYNNEI.

This clonotype was counted between two and nine times. This chain joins TRBV19 and TRBJ1-6; 9 bases are a match to TRBD1. The germline CDR1 and CDR2 sequences are LNHDA and SQIVND (reference sequence). The length of the CDR3 is 13 residues. The ends lost 8 bases at V and 10 bases at J; junction bases unmatched: 6. CDR3 coding DNA: TGTGCCAGTGGGGACAGGGAGGGATCACCCCTCCACTTT. Its protein product is CASGDREGSPLHF.

This chain joins TRBV5-4 and TRBJ1-5; D ambiguous. Trimming took 3 bases from V and 3 from J, leaving 7 bases between them. The germline V gene encodes CDR1 SGHNT and CDR2 YYREEE (reference sequence). CDR3 length: 13 amino acids. CDR3 protein: CASSSGINQPQHF. The DNA for the CDR3 is TGTGCCAGCAGCTCGGGAATCAATCAGCCCCAGCATTTT.

The V call is TRBV12-3 or TRBV12-4, the J call TRBJ2-3; 7 bases agree with TRBD2. CDR3 length: 14 residues. Losses at the gene ends were 9 bases for V and 0 bases for J; bases not matched to a gene: 6. The CDR3 DNA reads TGTGCCAGTCTACCGGGACTAAGCACAGATACGCAGTATTTT. This codes for CASLPGLSTDTQYF.

Only one count was recorded for this clonotype. This chain joins TRBV4-1 and TRBJ2-1; D possibly matches TRBD1 or TRBD2 (7 bases each). Germline V gene sequence: CDR1 MGHRA, CDR2 YSYEKL. CDR3 length equals 15 residues. Between the trimmed V and J ends, which lost 3 bases and 6 bases, there was a span of 15 bases. This CDR3 is CASSHPQGGVNEQFF. CDR3 bases: TGCGCCAGCAGCCACCCCCAGGGGGGGGTCAATGAGCAGTTCTTC.

This clonotype was seen more than once but under ten times. The rearrangement uses TRBV2 and TRBJ2-7; TRBD1 or TRBD2 may be the D gene (5 bases each). Per germline, CDR1 SNHLY and CDR2 FYNNEI. This CDR3 is built from 14 residues. V was cut by 6 bases and J by 2 bases, with 14 bases left in between. CDR3 bases: TGTGCCAGCAGCTTAGATACGGGGCCCTACGAGCAGTACTTC. Its protein is CASSLDTGPYEQYF.

This clonotype was recorded a few times. The chain recombines TRBV11-3 with TRBJ2-7; 7 nucleotides match TRBD1. The CDR3 extends over 14 amino acids. Per germline, CDR1 SGHNT and CDR2 YENEEA. The junction had 5 bases not matched to a gene; V was cut back by 4 bases and J by 2 bases. CDR3 in amino acids: CASSSSGTAYEQYF. The CDR3 DNA reads TGTGCCAGCAGCTCTTCCGGGACAGCCTACGAGCAGTACTTC. Looking up the rest from reference TRBV11-3 and TRBJ2-7 gives the full variable domain: EAGVVQSPRYKIIEKKQPVAFWCNPISGHNTLYWYLQNLGQGPELLIRYENEEAVDDSQLPKDRFSAERLKGVDSTLKIQPAELGDSAVYLCASSSSGTAYEQYFGPGTRLTVT.

In its sample, this clonotype was seen many times. V and J are TRBV7-9 and TRBJ2-2, with a possible D match to TRBD2 (5 bases). The V end lost 5 bases, the J end lost 7 bases, and 14 bases lay between the germline ends. Germline CDR1 and CDR2: SEHNR and FQNEAQ (reference sequence). The CDR3 contains 14 residues. CDR3 residues: CASSPQGGSGELFF. In DNA, the CDR3 is TGTGCCAGCAGCCCGCAAGGAGGTAGCGGGGAGCTGTTTTTT.

The V gene is TRBV12-3 or TRBV12-4, the J gene TRBJ1-2; possible D gene TRBD1, 5 bases. V gave up 1 base and J gave up 7 bases, with 13 bases separating them. This CDR3 has 14 amino acids. In DNA, the CDR3 is TGTGCCAGCAGTTTAGATGCAGGGAGGGCTGGCTACACCTTC. It codes for CASSLDAGRAGYTF.

In regard to this clonotype: A clone one base away is much larger, so this may be a read error. The J gene is TRBJ2-1, the V gene TRBV24-1; D is possibly TRBD1 (6 bases). There are 13 residues in the CDR3. Germline CDR1 is KGHDR and CDR2 is SFDVKD. Trimming took off 7 bases at V and 4 bases at J, with 10 bases between the two ends. The CDR3 is CATSLDRYNEQFF. CDR3 coding DNA: TGTGCCACCAGCTTAGACAGGTACAATGAGCAGTTCTTC.

This clonotype was recorded at least ten times. The J gene is TRBJ2-1, the V gene TRBV6-1; 7 bases agree with TRBD1. CDR3 length equals 14 residues. Per the germline V gene, CDR1 is MNHNS and CDR2 is SASEGT. The J segment lost 4 bases and the V segment lost 6 bases, leaving 6 bases of the junction unmatched. The CDR3 nucleotides are TGTGCCAGCAGGCAAAACAGGGGTTACAATGAGCAGTTCTTC. This codes for CASRQNRGYNEQFF.

This clonotype has at least ten counts. This rearrangement joins TRBV10-3 to TRBJ2-3, with 7 positions matching TRBD2. Trimming cost V 8 bases and J 2 bases; bases outside gene matches: 1. Germline-derived CDR1 and CDR2 are ENHRY and SYGVKD. The CDR3 loop spans 12 amino acids. The CDR3 DNA is TGTGCCATCGCGGGGGACACAGATACGCAGTATTTT. Protein product: CAIAGDTDTQYF.

This clonotype was counted ten times or more. The gene calls are TRBV11-2 and TRBJ2-7, with D possibly matching TRBD2 (6 bases). The CDR3 is made up of 14 amino acids. Germline CDR1 is SGHAT and CDR2 is FQNNGV. Trimming pared 0 bases from V and 5 bases from J, leaving 11 bases between. The DNA for the CDR3 is TGTGCCAGCAGCTTAGAGGGACTCCGCCACGAGCAGTACTTC. Encoded protein: CASSLEGLRHEQYF.

This clonotype was counted a few times. The rearrangement joins TRBV12-3 or TRBV12-4 to TRBJ1-5; unclear D gene. V was pared by 5 bases and J by 4 bases, with 12 bases between. This CDR3 spans 14 amino acids. The CDR3: CASSPDQWNQPQHF. CDR3 in DNA: TGTGCCAGCAGTCCCGACCAGTGGAATCAGCCCCAGCATTTT.

The chain couples TRBV3-1 to TRBJ2-1, with 11 bases that match TRBD2. There are 18 residues in the CDR3. J was trimmed by 8 bases and V by 3 bases; bases with no gene match: 15. CDR1 is LGHDT, CDR2 YNNKEL, per germline (reference sequence). The DNA for the CDR3 is TGTGCCAGCAGCCACCACAGTCTAGCGGGGGGCCCTGGGGATGAGCAGTTCTTC. This sequence encodes CASSHHSLAGGPGDEQFF.

This clonotype was counted only a few times. The chain carries TRBV7-9 and TRBJ2-1; the match to TRBD1 covers 10 bases. Germline-derived CDR1 and CDR2 are SEHNR and FQNEAQ (reference sequence). The CDR3 is 15 amino acids. Unmatched junction bases numbered 7, after V lost 4 bases and J lost 7 bases. CDR3 nucleotide sequence: TGTGCCAGCAGCTCAGGGACAGGGGCCCTAAATGAGCAGTTCTTC. Amino acid sequence: CASSSGTGALNEQFF.

This clonotype was found many times. The chain recombines TRBV12-3 or TRBV12-4 with TRBJ1-5; D remains unclear. V dropped 8 bases and J dropped 4 bases, with 18 bases sitting between them. The CDR3 is made up of 15 amino acids. In DNA form, the CDR3 reads TGTGCCAGCTCAATCGAGACAAACCCAAATCAGCCCCAGCATTTT. This sequence encodes CASSIETNPNQPQHF.

The CDR3 DNA sequence: TGCGCCAGCAGCTTGTGGGTTAGCGGGGGAACTAGCACAGATACGCAGTATTTT. This sequence encodes CASSLWVSGGTSTDTQYF. The chain carries TRBV5-1 and TRBJ2-3, with 9 nucleotides matching TRBD2. V was pared by 1 base and J by 0 bases, with 9 bases of the junction left unmatched. The CDR3 covers 18 residues. Germline CDR1 SGHRS, CDR2 YFSETQ.

This clonotype was found a few times. The V and J genes are TRBV10-3 and TRBJ1-1; the D is unclear. The CDR3 consists of 13 residues. Between the trimmed V and J ends, which lost 6 bases and 1 base, there was a span of 9 bases. CDR1 and CDR2 from the germline V gene are ENHRY and SYGVKD. The CDR3 DNA is TGTGCCATCAGGAGGGAGGGGAACACTGAAGCTTTCTTT. Its translation: CAIRREGNTEAFF.

This clonotype was found a few times. A read error is possible here, since a much larger clone lies one base away. The chain is built from TRBV7-2 and TRBJ2-1; 7 nucleotides align to TRBD1. This CDR3 is built from 12 residues. CDR1 is SGHTA, CDR2 FQGNSA, per germline. Here the CDR3 reads CASSRQGNEQLF. CDR3 DNA: TGTGCCAGCAGCCGACAGGGTAATGAGCAGCTCTTC.

In this sample, this clonotype turned up many times. The genes are TRBV6-1 and TRBJ2-1; 9 nucleotides match TRBD2. The germline V gene has CDR1 MNHNS and CDR2 SASEGT. V shed 4 bases, J shed 3 bases, and the junction held 1 base outside the gene matches. There are 14 residues in the CDR3. The CDR3 DNA reads TGTGCCAGCAGTGGACTAGCGGTCTACAATGAGCAGTTCTTC. Residues: CASSGLAVYNEQFF.

The rearrangement links TRBV29-1 to TRBJ2-3; 10 nucleotides line up with TRBD2. The germline V gene encodes CDR1 SQVTM and CDR2 ANQGSEA. This CDR3 spans 12 amino acids. V gave up 5 bases and J gave up 7 bases; unmatched junction bases: 3. The CDR3 DNA follows: TGCAGCGTTAGCGGGGGGGAAAATACGCAGTATTTT. Amino acid sequence: CSVSGGENTQYF.

The chain employs TRBV28 and TRBJ1-1; the D gene is possibly TRBD1 (5 bases). The CDR3 has 11 residues. Trimming left V 2 bases short and J 9 bases short, with 7 bases between. CDR1 is MDHEN, CDR2 SYDVKM, per germline. The CDR3 reads CASSLEGKAFF. CDR3 sequence (DNA): TGTGCCAGCAGTTTAGAGGGGAAAGCTTTCTTT.

A few counts support this clonotype. This chain joins TRBV15 and TRBJ1-4; D might be TRBD1 (5 bases). V was cut by 4 bases and J by 8 bases, with 20 bases left in between. The germline CDR1 and CDR2 sequences are LNHNV and YYDKDF (reference sequence). The CDR3 has 16 amino acids. The CDR3 sequence: CATSKTQGVGKEKLFF. The CDR3 DNA is TGTGCCACCAGCAAAACCCAGGGAGTAGGGAAGGAAAAACTGTTTTTT.